These 28 T cell receptor beta chains originate from one sample sequenced in a study of T cell repertoires in cytomegalovirus infection. For these TCRs, the target antigens are not known. TCRdb analysed the reads with MiXCR anew, one entry per CDR3 protein. The data contain around 78,000 distinct CDR3 sequences, roughly 40% of them singletons. The sample was CD8+ T cells from cultured PBMCs, taken from culture after CMV antigen stimulation. Receptors were obtained from a human donor in good health (CMV status not recorded). Some clones in this sample may be carry-over from other donors' samples.

This clonotype was seen a handful of times. V and J are TRBV4-3 and TRBJ2-2; D not resolved. Germline CDR1 reads LGHNA; CDR2 reads YSLEER. Trimming took 0 bases from V and 9 from J, leaving 17 bases between them. The CDR3 has 16 amino acids. In DNA form, the CDR3 reads TGCGCCAGCAGCCAAGAGAGCTTAGCCCCCCGGCGGGAGCTGTTTTTT. Translation gives CASSQESLAPRRELFF.

This chain joins TRBV7-6 and TRBJ1-2, with D maybe TRBD1 (5 bases). Germline loops: CDR1 SGHVS, CDR2 FNYEAQ. Trimming cost V 5 bases and J 3 bases, with 13 bases left between them. The CDR3 contains 14 residues. The CDR3 sequence: CASSAHPGYYGYTF. The DNA for the CDR3 is TGTGCCAGCAGCGCTCACCCAGGGTACTATGGCTACACCTTC.

This clonotype was detected only a few times. The genes are TRBV6-4 and TRBJ2-6; D unclear. The V end lost 2 bases, the J end lost 2 bases, and 13 bases lay between the germline ends. This CDR3 has 17 residues. Germline V gene lookup returns CDR1 MRHNA and CDR2 SNTAGT. DNA of the CDR3: TGTGCCAGCAGTGACGGGCACACCGTTACTGGGGCCAACGTCCTGACTTTC. Amino acid sequence: CASSDGHTVTGANVLTF.

This clonotype was observed at least ten times. V and J are TRBV7-6 and TRBJ2-1; possibly TRBD1 for D (5 bases). Per germline, CDR1 SGHVS and CDR2 FNYEAQ. Between the trimmed V and J ends, which lost 4 bases and 0 bases, there was a span of 10 bases. The CDR3 loop spans 15 amino acids. The CDR3 sequence is CASSSTGSSYNEQFF. The CDR3, as DNA: TGTGCCAGCAGCTCTACAGGAAGCTCCTACAATGAGCAGTTCTTC.

The CDR3 protein is CASSLQGVEQYF. The DNA for the CDR3 is TGTGCCAGCAGCTTACAGGGCGTCGAGCAGTACTTC. The chain employs TRBV7-9 and TRBJ2-7; D is perhaps TRBD1 (5 bases). Per the germline V gene, CDR1 is SEHNR and CDR2 is FQNEAQ (reference sequence). The CDR3 runs to 12 residues. Trimming took off 2 bases at V and 6 bases at J, with 8 bases between the two ends.

The genes are TRBV6-2 or TRBV6-3 and TRBJ1-5; possibly TRBD1 for D (6 bases). The CDR3 consists of 14 residues. Germline lookup yields CDR1 MNHEY and CDR2 SVGEGT. Trimming stripped 5 bases from V and 3 bases from J, with 11 bases between. CDR3 bases: TGTGCCAGCAGTCCTCGACAGGACAATCAGCCCCAGCATTTT. This translates into CASSPRQDNQPQHF.

The V call is TRBV20-1, the J call TRBJ2-5, with TRBD2 matching 13 bases. V lost 5 bases and J lost 2; bases outside the gene matches: 5. Per germline, CDR1 DFQATT and CDR2 SNEGSKA (reference sequence). CDR3 size: 15 residues. CDR3 nucleotide sequence: TGCAGTGCTGATGGACTAGCGGGGGTTCAAGAGACCCAGTACTTC. Translation: CSADGLAGVQETQYF.

The chain carries TRBV7-9 and TRBJ1-2; no clear D. CDR1 is SEHNR and CDR2 is FQNEAQ in the germline V gene (reference sequence). V was trimmed by 5 bases and J by 3 bases, leaving 16 bases between them. The CDR3 totals 15 residues. The CDR3 DNA follows: TGTGCCAGCAGCCCCCGTCCCTACCTAGACTATGGCTACACCTTC. It encodes CASSPRPYLDYGYTF.

This clonotype was picked up a small number of times. This sequence joins TRBV27 and TRBJ2-5; 8 bases are shared with TRBD1. CDR3 length equals 12 residues. Trimming removed 9 bases from V and 5 bases from J; junction bases left unmatched: 5. Germline V lookup: CDR1 MNHEY, CDR2 SMNVEV (reference sequence). The CDR3 nucleotides are TGTGCCAGACATACAGGGGGTGAGACCCAGTACTTC. This gives the protein CARHTGGETQYF.

This clonotype came up a few times. This chain uses TRBV7-2 with TRBJ2-7; a weak D match, TRBD2 (5 bases). The CDR3 totals 17 residues. Germline lookup yields CDR1 SGHTA and CDR2 FQGNSA. Trimming pared 4 bases from V and 2 bases from J, leaving 21 bases between. The CDR3 here is CASSSGKPRWEPYEQYF. CDR3 nucleotide sequence: TGTGCCAGCAGCTCAGGCAAGCCACGGTGGGAGCCCTACGAGCAGTACTTC.

A few counts support this clonotype. V usage is TRBV7-2 and J usage is TRBJ1-5; 7 bases are shared with TRBD1. The CDR3 sequence is 15 residues long. Germline CDR1 SGHTA, CDR2 FQGNSA. The ends lost 5 bases at V and 7 bases at J; junction bases unmatched: 11. CDR3 DNA sequence: TGTGCCAGCAGCGAAATACAGGGGTCGGGACAGCCCCAGCATTTT. It codes for CASSEIQGSGQPQHF.

V is TRBV5-4 and J is TRBJ2-5, with TRBD1 identical over 8 bases. CDR1 SGHNT and CDR2 YYREEE come from the germline V gene (reference sequence). V lost 4 bases, J lost 5 bases, and 10 bases stayed unmatched. There are 15 residues in the CDR3. DNA for the CDR3: TGTGCCAGCAGCCTAGGACAGGGCGCGGTGGAGACCCAGTACTTC. It codes for CASSLGQGAVETQYF.

The chain recombines TRBV11-2 with TRBJ1-3; D is undetermined. The CDR3 runs 16 residues. Germline V gene lookup returns CDR1 SGHAT and CDR2 FQNNGV. The V end lost 2 bases, the J end lost 0 bases, and 11 bases lay between the germline ends. CDR3 DNA: TGTGCCAGCAGCTTATATGCGGAAGACTCTGGAAACACCATATATTTT. Protein: CASSLYAEDSGNTIYF.

This clonotype turned up a few times. The chain links TRBV7-9 to TRBJ2-6; D is perhaps TRBD1 (6 bases). V was pared by 4 bases and J by 4 bases, with 14 bases between. This CDR3 contains 16 residues. CDR1 and CDR2 from the germline V gene are SEHNR and FQNEAQ (reference sequence). CDR3 loop: CASSWTASQGANVLTF. CDR3 sequence (DNA): TGTGCCAGCAGCTGGACAGCGTCTCAGGGGGCCAACGTCCTGACTTTC.

This clonotype was seen once. The chain joins TRBV6-6 to TRBJ2-3, with D possibly being TRBD1 or TRBD2 (5 bases each). Trimming left V 4 bases short and J 2 bases short, with 13 bases between. This CDR3 has 15 amino acids. Germline V CDR1 and CDR2: MNHNY, SVGAGI (reference sequence). The CDR3 DNA reads as TGTGCCAGCAGTTCAGGGCGGGCCTACACAGATACGCAGTATTTT. Residues: CASSSGRAYTDTQYF.

The chain couples TRBV19 to TRBJ1-5, with 9 positions matching TRBD1. Germline V gene data show CDR1 as LNHDA and CDR2 as SQIVND (reference sequence). V shed 7 bases, J shed 5 bases, and the junction held 21 bases outside the gene matches. The CDR3 is 19 residues long. The CDR3 region is CASTLSPRTGEGWDQPQHF. DNA for the CDR3: TGTGCCAGTACCTTATCTCCTCGGACAGGGGAGGGATGGGATCAGCCCCAGCATTTT.

In this sample, this clonotype turned up a few times. The V and J genes are TRBV27 and TRBJ1-1, with D hard to call. The CDR3 sequence is 13 residues long. With 4 bases removed from V and 4 bases from J, the gap between germline ends came to 10 bases. From germline, CDR1 is MNHEY and CDR2 SMNVEV (reference sequence). CDR3 loop: CASSYRGSTEAFF. In DNA, the CDR3 is TGTGCCAGCAGTTATCGGGGAAGCACTGAAGCTTTCTTT.

This clonotype was seen a handful of times. This chain joins TRBV7-9 and TRBJ2-2; D is ambiguous. The CDR3 sequence is 14 residues long. V dropped 2 bases and J dropped 1 base, with 5 bases sitting between them. Germline V gene data show CDR1 as SEHNR and CDR2 as FQNEAQ (reference sequence). The CDR3 loop reads CASSLSENTGELFF. The DNA for the CDR3 is TGTGCCAGCAGCTTATCGGAGAACACCGGGGAGCTGTTTTTT.

This clonotype has a handful of counts. This chain joins TRBV24-1 and TRBJ2-1, with D unclear. The CDR3 consists of 12 residues. V lost 4 bases to trimming and J lost 9 bases, with 9 bases between them. Germline V CDR1 and CDR2: KGHDR, SFDVKD. The DNA of the CDR3 is TGTGCCACCAGTGACCCCAATACTGAGCAGTTCTTC. Translating gives CATSDPNTEQFF.

The chain uses TRBV7-2 and TRBJ2-5; D perhaps matches TRBD2 (6 bases). The CDR3 has 16 amino acids. Germline-derived CDR1 and CDR2 are SGHTA and FQGNSA. The V end was cut by 1 base, the J end by 5 bases, with 17 bases between. The CDR3: CASSLGGWGVWETQYF. The CDR3, as DNA: TGTGCCAGCAGCTTAGGAGGCTGGGGGGTCTGGGAGACCCAGTACTTC. Looking up the rest from reference TRBV7-2 and TRBJ2-5 gives the full variable domain: GAGVSQSPSNKVTEKGKDVELRCDPISGHTALYWYRQSLGQGLEFLIYFQGNSAPDKSGLPSDRFSAERTGGSVSTLTIQRTQQEDSAVYLCASSLGGWGVWETQYFGPGTRLLVL.

The genes are TRBV4-1 and TRBJ1-6; the match to TRBD1 covers 8 bases. Germline V lookup: CDR1 MGHRA, CDR2 YSYEKL. The length of the CDR3 is 15 residues. Trimming at V came to 4 bases and at J to 5 bases, leaving 4 bases not matched to a gene. Written as DNA, the CDR3 is TGCGCCAGCAGCCCGTGGGGACAGGATAATTCACCCCTCCACTTT. It codes for CASSPWGQDNSPLHF.

This clonotype came up once. This could be a read error, since a much larger clone is one nucleotide away. The chain employs TRBV4-1 and TRBJ1-6; no clear D gene. Trimming took off 0 bases at V and 2 bases at J, with 11 bases between the two ends. Germline CDR1 is MGHRA and CDR2 is YSYEKL. The CDR3 sequence is 17 residues long. CDR3 sequence reads: CASSQELSEAYNSPLHF. The CDR3 DNA reads as TGCGCCAGCAGCCAAGAACTTTCAGAAGCCTATAATTCACCCCTCCACTTT.

This clonotype was seen just once. The chain carries TRBV2 and TRBJ2-3, with D perhaps given as TRBD1 or TRBD2 (5 bases each). The germline V and J ends were trimmed by 4 bases and 7 bases, with 18 bases remaining between them. CDR1 SNHLY and CDR2 FYNNEI come from the germline V gene. There are 15 residues in the CDR3. CDR3: CASSGPRDRRNTQYF. The CDR3 DNA reads TGTGCCAGCAGTGGGCCTCGGGACCGCCGGAATACGCAGTATTTT.

This clonotype was found many times. V and J are TRBV7-6 and TRBJ2-3; 7 positions agree with TRBD2. Trimming removed 2 bases from V and 2 bases from J; junction bases left unmatched: 10. This CDR3 has 17 residues. Germline CDR1 SGHVS, CDR2 FNYEAQ. CDR3: CASSLSPGGAYTDTQYF. The CDR3 coding sequence is TGTGCCAGCAGCTTATCCCCGGGGGGAGCCTACACAGATACGCAGTATTTT.

This clonotype has only a few counts. V is TRBV19 and J is TRBJ2-3; 9 bases are a match to TRBD1. The CDR3 has 13 amino acids. Germline lookup yields CDR1 LNHDA and CDR2 SQIVND (reference sequence). With 3 bases clipped from V and 7 bases from J, the junction kept 2 bases outside the gene matches. CDR3 protein: CASSIGTGHTQYF. The CDR3 DNA follows: TGTGCCAGTAGTATCGGGACAGGGCATACGCAGTATTTT.

This clonotype came up a few times. CDR3 loop: CASSTSNEQFF. CDR3 bases: TGTGCCAGCAGCACTAGCAATGAGCAGTTCTTC. The V and J genes are TRBV6-1 and TRBJ2-1; D might be TRBD2 (5 bases). The CDR3 has 11 amino acids. Germline V CDR1 and CDR2: MNHNS, SASEGT. Trimming stripped 6 bases from V and 6 bases from J, with 6 bases between.

The chain is built from TRBV7-2 and TRBJ1-1; perhaps TRBD1 as D (5 bases). From germline, CDR1 is SGHTA and CDR2 FQGNSA. V dropped 2 bases and J dropped 4 bases, with 11 bases sitting between them. This CDR3 contains 14 residues. CDR3 loop: CASSLTRGATEAFF. CDR3 coding DNA: TGTGCCAGCAGCTTAACTCGAGGGGCCACTGAAGCTTTCTTT. The whole variable domain, remainder taken from reference TRBV7-2 and TRBJ1-1, is GAGVSQSPSNKVTEKGKDVELRCDPISGHTALYWYRQSLGQGLEFLIYFQGNSAPDKSGLPSDRFSAERTGGSVSTLTIQRTQQEDSAVYLCASSLTRGATEAFFGQGTRLTVV.

The V gene is TRBV7-9, the J gene TRBJ1-1; the match to TRBD1 covers 10 bases. This CDR3 contains 16 residues. The germline gives CDR1 SEHNR, CDR2 FQNEAQ (reference sequence). The V segment lost 6 bases and the J segment 2 bases; nucleotides outside the gene matches: 9. The CDR3 DNA reads TGTGCCAGCAGTTCGACTGACAGGGGGCCAAACACTGAAGCTTTCTTT. Amino acid sequence: CASSSTDRGPNTEAFF.